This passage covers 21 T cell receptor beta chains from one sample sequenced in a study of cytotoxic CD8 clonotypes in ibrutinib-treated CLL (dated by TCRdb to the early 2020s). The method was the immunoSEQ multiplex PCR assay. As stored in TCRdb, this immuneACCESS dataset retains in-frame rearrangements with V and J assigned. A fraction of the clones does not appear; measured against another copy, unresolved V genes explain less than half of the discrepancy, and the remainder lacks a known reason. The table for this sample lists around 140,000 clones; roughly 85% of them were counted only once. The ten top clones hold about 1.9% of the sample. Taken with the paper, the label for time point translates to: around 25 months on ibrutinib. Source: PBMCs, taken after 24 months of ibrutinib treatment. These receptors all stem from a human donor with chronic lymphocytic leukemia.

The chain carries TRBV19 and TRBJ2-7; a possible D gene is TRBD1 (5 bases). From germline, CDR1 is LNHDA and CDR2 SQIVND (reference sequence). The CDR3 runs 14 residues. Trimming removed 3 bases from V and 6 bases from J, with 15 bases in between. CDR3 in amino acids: CASSILGREGEQYF. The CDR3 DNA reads TGTGCCAGTAGTATCCTAGGCAGGGAAGGCGAGCAGTACTTC.

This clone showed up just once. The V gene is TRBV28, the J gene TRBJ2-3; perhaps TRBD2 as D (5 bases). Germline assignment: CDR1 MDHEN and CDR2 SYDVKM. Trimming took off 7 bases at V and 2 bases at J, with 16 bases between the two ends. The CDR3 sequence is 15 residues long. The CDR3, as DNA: TGTGCCAGCAACCGTCGCCGGGGTAACACAGATACGCAGTATTTT. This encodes CASNRRRGNTDTQYF.

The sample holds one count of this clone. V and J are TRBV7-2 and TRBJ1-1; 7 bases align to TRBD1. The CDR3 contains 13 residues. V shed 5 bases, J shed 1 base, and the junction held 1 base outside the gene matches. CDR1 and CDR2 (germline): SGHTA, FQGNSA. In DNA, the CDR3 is TGTGCCAGCAGCGGACAGGAGAACACTGAAGCTTTCTTT. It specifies CASSGQENTEAFF.

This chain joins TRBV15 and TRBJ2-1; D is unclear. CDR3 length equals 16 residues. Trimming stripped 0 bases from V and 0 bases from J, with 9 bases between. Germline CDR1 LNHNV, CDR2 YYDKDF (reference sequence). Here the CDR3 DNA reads TGTGCCACCAGCAGAGACCCGGCAACCTCCTACAATGAGCAGTTCTTC. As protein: CATSRDPATSYNEQFF.

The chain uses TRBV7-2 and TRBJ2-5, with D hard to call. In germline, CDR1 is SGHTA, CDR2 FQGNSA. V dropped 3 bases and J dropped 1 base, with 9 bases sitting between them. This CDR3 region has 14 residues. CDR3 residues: CASSLTTLQETQYF. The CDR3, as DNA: TGTGCCAGCAGCTTGACAACACTCCAAGAGACCCAGTACTTC. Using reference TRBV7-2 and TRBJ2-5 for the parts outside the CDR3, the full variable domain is GAGVSQSPSNKVTEKGKDVELRCDPISGHTALYWYRQSLGQGLEFLIYFQGNSAPDKSGLPSDRFSAERTGGSVSTLTIQRTQQEDSAVYLCASSLTTLQETQYFGPGTRLLVL.

CDR3 amino acids: CASSRDRGNNEQFF. The CDR3 DNA reads TGTGCCAGCAGCCGGGACAGGGGGAATAATGAGCAGTTCTTC. This chain joins TRBV6-1 and TRBJ2-1; the match to TRBD1 covers 11 bases. Germline trimming cut 6 bases from V and 7 bases from J; bases unmatched to any gene: 5. There are 14 residues in the CDR3. CDR1 MNHNS and CDR2 SASEGT come from the germline V gene.

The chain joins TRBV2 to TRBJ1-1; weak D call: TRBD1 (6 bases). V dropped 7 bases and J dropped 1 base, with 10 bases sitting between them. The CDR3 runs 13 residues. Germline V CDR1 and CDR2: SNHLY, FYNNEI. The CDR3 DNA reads TGTGCCAGCAAAGGGGGAAGGAACACTGAAGCTTTCTTT. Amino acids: CASKGGRNTEAFF.

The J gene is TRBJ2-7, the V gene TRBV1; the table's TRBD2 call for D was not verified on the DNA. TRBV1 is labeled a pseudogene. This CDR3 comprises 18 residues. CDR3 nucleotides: TGCACCAGCAGCCAAGAATTACCTAGCGGGGGGGAACCCTACGAGCAGTACTTC. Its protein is CTSSQELPSGGEPYEQYF.

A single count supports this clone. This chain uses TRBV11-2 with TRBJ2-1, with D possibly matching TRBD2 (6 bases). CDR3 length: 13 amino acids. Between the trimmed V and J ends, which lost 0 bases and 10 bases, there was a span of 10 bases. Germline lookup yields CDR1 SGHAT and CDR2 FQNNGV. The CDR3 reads CASSLDLRGEQFF. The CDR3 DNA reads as TGTGCCAGCAGCTTAGATCTACGGGGGGAGCAGTTCTTC.

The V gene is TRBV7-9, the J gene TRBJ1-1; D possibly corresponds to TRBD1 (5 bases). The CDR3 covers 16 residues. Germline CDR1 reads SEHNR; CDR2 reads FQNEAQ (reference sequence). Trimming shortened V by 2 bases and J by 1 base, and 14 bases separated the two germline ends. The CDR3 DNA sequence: TGTGCCAGCAGCTTATACCCACAGGAACCGAACACTGAAGCTTTCTTT. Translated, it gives CASSLYPQEPNTEAFF.

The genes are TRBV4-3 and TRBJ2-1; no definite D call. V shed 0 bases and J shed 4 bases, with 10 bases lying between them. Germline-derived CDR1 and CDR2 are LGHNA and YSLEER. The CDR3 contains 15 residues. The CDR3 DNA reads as TGCGCCAGCAGCCAAGAGTCCGCCCCATACAATGAGCAGTTCTTC. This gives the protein CASSQESAPYNEQFF.

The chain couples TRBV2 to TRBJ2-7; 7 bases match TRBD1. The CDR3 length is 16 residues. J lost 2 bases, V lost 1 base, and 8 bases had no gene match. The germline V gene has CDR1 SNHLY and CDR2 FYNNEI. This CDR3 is CASSEVGGTDPYEQYF. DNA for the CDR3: TGTGCCAGCAGTGAAGTAGGTGGGACAGACCCCTACGAGCAGTACTTC.

CDR3 residues: CASSLAGNYEQYF. CDR3 bases: TGCGCCAGCAGCTTGGCGGGTAATTACGAGCAGTACTTC. The rearrangement joins TRBV5-1 to TRBJ2-7; D gene ambiguous. With 0 bases removed from V and 4 bases from J, the gap between germline ends came to 8 bases. The CDR3 has 13 amino acids. The germline V gene has CDR1 SGHRS and CDR2 YFSETQ.

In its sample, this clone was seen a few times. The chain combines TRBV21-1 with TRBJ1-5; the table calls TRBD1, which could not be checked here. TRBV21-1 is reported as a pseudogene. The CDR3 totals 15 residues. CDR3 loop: CASSKRYRRNQPQHF. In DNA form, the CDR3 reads TGTGCCAGCAGCAAAAGATACAGAAGGAATCAGCCCCAGCATTTT.

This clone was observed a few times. The chain's CDR3 is CASKLGDAVGYTF. CDR3 DNA: TGTGCCAGCAAGCTCGGGGACGCCGTGGGCTACACCTTC. The chain employs TRBV6-5 and TRBJ1-2; a weak D match, TRBD1 (5 bases). Germline CDR1 reads MNHEY; CDR2 reads SVGAGI. The CDR3 loop spans 13 amino acids. Trimming removed 7 bases from V and 8 bases from J, with 17 bases in between.

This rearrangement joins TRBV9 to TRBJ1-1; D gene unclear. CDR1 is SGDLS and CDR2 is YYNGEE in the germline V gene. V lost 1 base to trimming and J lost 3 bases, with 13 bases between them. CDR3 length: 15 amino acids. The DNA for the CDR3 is TGTGCCAGCAGCGTACGGGGAAGCCAGGACACTGAAGCTTTCTTT. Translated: CASSVRGSQDTEAFF.

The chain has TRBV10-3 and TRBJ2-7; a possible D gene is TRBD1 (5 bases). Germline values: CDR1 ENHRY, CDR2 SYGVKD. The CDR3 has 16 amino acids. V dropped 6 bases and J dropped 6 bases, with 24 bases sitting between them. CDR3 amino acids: CAISFGRMDLGAEQYF. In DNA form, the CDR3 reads TGTGCCATCAGCTTCGGCCGGATGGATCTAGGGGCCGAGCAGTACTTC.

This chain's CDR3 is CASSHPVGTGHNQPQHF. CDR3 DNA sequence: TGTGCCAGCAGCCACCCGGTAGGGACAGGGCATAATCAGCCCCAGCATTTT. The J gene is TRBJ1-5, the V gene TRBV7-9; TRBD1 matches 9 bases. The CDR3 runs to 17 residues. With V trimmed by 5 bases and J by 4 bases, 12 bases remained unmatched. Germline loops: CDR1 SEHNR, CDR2 FQNEAQ (reference sequence). Using reference TRBV7-9 and TRBJ1-5 for the parts outside the CDR3, the full variable domain is DTGVSQNPRHKITKRGQNVTFRCDPISEHNRLYWYRQTLGQGPEFLTYFQNEAQLEKSRLLSDRFSAERPKGSFSTLEIQRTEQGDSAMYLCASSHPVGTGHNQPQHFGDGTRLSIL.

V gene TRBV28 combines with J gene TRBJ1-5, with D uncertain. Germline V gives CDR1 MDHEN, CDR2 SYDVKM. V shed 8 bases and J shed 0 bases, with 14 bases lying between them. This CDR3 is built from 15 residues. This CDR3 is CASRPSHISNQPQHF. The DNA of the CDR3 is TGTGCCAGCCGACCCTCCCACATTAGCAATCAGCCCCAGCATTTT.

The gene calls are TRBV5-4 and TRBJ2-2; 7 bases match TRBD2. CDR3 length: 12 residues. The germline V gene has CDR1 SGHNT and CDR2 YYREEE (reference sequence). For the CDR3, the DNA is TGTTTTCACGGGGGAGGGACCGGGGAGCTGTTTTTT. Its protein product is CFHGGGTGELFF.

The CDR3 loop reads CASSLSAPGTGELFF. The CDR3 region has the DNA TGTGCCAGCAGTTTATCGGCCCCGGGGACCGGGGAGCTGTTTTTT. This chain joins TRBV27 and TRBJ2-2; tentative D call: TRBD2 (5 bases). The V end lost 0 bases, the J end lost 5 bases, and 10 bases lay between the germline ends. This CDR3 region has 15 residues. Germline V gene lookup returns CDR1 MNHEY and CDR2 SMNVEV (reference sequence).